The 11 T cell receptor beta chains given below trace back to one sample, sequenced in a study of T cells in lung cancer brain metastases (dated by TCRdb to the late 2010s). Libraries were built with the immunoSEQ multiplex PCR assay. The table comes from immuneACCESS by way of TCRdb, which keeps in-frame sequences with V and J called. Part of the clones is missing from these tables; in studies checked, under half for an unresolved V gene and the rest for unknown reasons. Counted in this sample were approximately 2,500 clones; around 90% of them appeared once. Clones ranked in the top ten supply approximately 4.4% of the sample. Sequencing was performed on tumor tissue from the primary lung tumor. The cell subset or site label corresponds to: primary lung cancer lesion. Receptors were obtained from a woman aged 45 to 65 with non-small cell lung cancer.

V usage is TRBV7-7 and J usage is TRBJ2-2; D is possibly TRBD1 (5 bases). Germline values: CDR1 SSHAT, CDR2 FNYEAQ (reference sequence). Trimming removed 3 bases at V and 0 bases at J, with 8 bases between. The CDR3 is 15 amino acids. Here the CDR3 reads CASSLDTANTGELFF. The CDR3 coding sequence is TGTGCCAGCAGCTTGGACACCGCGAACACCGGGGAGCTGTTTTTT.

In its sample, this clone was seen once. This chain uses TRBV4-3 with TRBJ1-5; a possible D gene is TRBD1 (5 bases). This CDR3 contains 15 residues. V was clipped by 3 bases and J by 0 bases, with 9 bases between them. Germline V CDR1 and CDR2: LGHNA, YSLEER. The CDR3 protein is CASSQGPDSNQPQHF. Here the CDR3 DNA reads TGCGCCAGCAGCCAGGGACCGGATAGCAATCAGCCCCAGCATTTT.

The V and J genes are TRBV19 and TRBJ2-1; D tentatively reads TRBD1 or TRBD2 (5 bases each). Trimming shortened V by 9 bases and J by 0 bases, and 15 bases separated the two germline ends. The CDR3 is 15 residues long. Germline V gives CDR1 LNHDA, CDR2 SQIVND (reference sequence). CDR3 region: CASRRDGSSYNEQFF. The DNA for the CDR3 is TGTGCCAGCCGACGGGACGGCAGCTCCTACAATGAGCAGTTCTTC. The variable domain in full, with the rest retrieved from reference TRBV19 and TRBJ2-1, is DGGITQSPKYLFRKEGQNVTLSCEQNLNHDAMYWYRQDPGQGLRLIYYSQIVNDFQKGDIAEGYSVSREKKESFPLTVTSAQKNPTAFYLCASRRDGSSYNEQFFGPGTRLTVL.

This clone was found once. The chain is built from TRBV5-6 and TRBJ1-3, with 8 bases fitting TRBD1. Germline-derived CDR1 and CDR2 are SGHDT and YYEEEE. Trimming removed 6 bases from V and 1 base from J; junction bases left unmatched: 6. The CDR3 loop spans 15 amino acids. The CDR3 here is CASTRGRTSGNTIYF. The CDR3 nucleotides read TGTGCCAGCACCAGGGGGCGGACTTCTGGAAACACCATATATTTT.

The CDR3 loop reads CATTGQENTEAFF. The CDR3 region has the DNA TGTGCCACCACCGGACAGGAGAACACTGAAGCTTTCTTT. This rearrangement joins TRBV19 to TRBJ1-1; 7 nucleotides agree with TRBD1. The V and J ends lost 10 bases and 1 base, in that order; junction bases with no gene match: 6. CDR1 is LNHDA, CDR2 SQIVND, per germline (reference sequence). The CDR3 length is 13 residues.

This chain connects TRBV5-1 to TRBJ2-2, with TRBD2 matching over 8 bases. The CDR3 is 15 residues long. Germline V gives CDR1 SGHRS, CDR2 YFSETQ. Germline trimming cut 4 bases from V and 5 bases from J; bases unmatched to any gene: 7. CDR3: CASSPGTSITGELFF. The CDR3 DNA follows: TGCGCCAGCAGCCCGGGGACTAGTATAACCGGGGAGCTGTTTTTT.

The J gene is TRBJ1-5, the V gene TRBV4-2; no definite D call. The CDR3 totals 15 residues. Germline values: CDR1 LGHNA, CDR2 YNFKEQ. V was clipped by 0 bases and J by 6 bases, with 12 bases between them. The CDR3 coding sequence is TGTGCCAGCAGCCAAGACCACGGGAATGGTCAGCCCCAGCATTTT. It specifies CASSQDHGNGQPQHF.

This chain joins TRBV5-6 and TRBJ2-7; perhaps TRBD2 as D (6 bases). Germline CDR1 SGHDT, CDR2 YYEEEE. The germline V and J ends were trimmed by 3 bases and 6 bases, with 19 bases remaining between them. CDR3 length: 15 residues. The CDR3 protein is CASSSKIGRGSEQYF. In DNA, the CDR3 is TGTGCCAGCAGCTCGAAAATTGGGCGGGGCAGCGAGCAGTACTTC.

The V and J genes are TRBV15 and TRBJ2-5, with D possibly called TRBD1 or TRBD2 (5 bases each). From germline, CDR1 is LNHNV and CDR2 YYDKDF (reference sequence). The ends were cut back, 1 base at V and 5 bases at J, with 8 bases in the middle. This CDR3 is built from 13 residues. Here the CDR3 DNA reads TGTGCCACCAGCAGAGGGGACGGGGAGACCCAGTACTTC. Protein sequence: CATSRGDGETQYF.

The J gene is TRBJ1-5, the V gene TRBV30, with D uncertain. Germline V gene data show CDR1 as GTSNPN and CDR2 as SVGIG (reference sequence). V lost 0 bases, J lost 7 bases, and 7 bases lay in between. The CDR3 loop spans 12 amino acids. The CDR3 region is CAWSVREQPQHF. For the CDR3, the DNA is TGTGCCTGGAGTGTAAGGGAGCAGCCCCAGCATTTT.

The CDR3 protein is CASSLSGGGMGEQYF. As DNA, the CDR3 is TGCGCCAGCAGCTTGTCAGGGGGCGGGATGGGGGAGCAGTACTTC. This chain uses TRBV5-1 with TRBJ2-7; 8 nucleotides align to TRBD1. CDR3 length equals 15 residues. V lost 1 base to trimming and J lost 7 bases; unmatched junction nucleotides: 10. Germline V lookup: CDR1 SGHRS, CDR2 YFSETQ.